The clone carrying this T cell receptor beta chain turned up a few times. Its antigen remains unidentified. Germline V lookup: CDR1 MGHRA, CDR2 YSYEKL. V shed 0 bases and J shed 9 bases, with 18 bases lying between them. CDR3 length: 17 amino acids. The TCR library protocol attached unique molecular identifiers to the individual cDNA molecules. TCRdb reprocessed the 5' RACE reads with MiXCR, giving one entry per CDR3 protein. The sample includes tens of thousands of distinct CDR3 sequences, less than 9.5% of them seen just once. The sample comes from a study of early T cells in non-severe SARS-CoV-2 infection. As for the study in general: Investigators sequenced bulk RNA drawn from unsorted whole blood, and chains remained unpaired.

Study-wide findings and caveats: Clonotype matching in VDJdb favored anti-spike CD8 responses and did not capture private and CD4 specificities.

This receptor was identified in an adult who was a healthcare worker with PCR-confirmed SARS-CoV-2 infection or an uninfected control (not recorded which). The genes are TRBV4-1 and TRBJ1-6; D may be TRBD1 (5 bases). This specimen was whole blood, taken at baseline. CDR3 DNA sequence: TGCGCCAGCAGCCAAGACGCGGCCAGGGCTATCAGTTCACCCCTCCACTTT. This codes for CASSQDAARAISSPLHF.